The 2 T cell receptor beta chains presented below share a single source sample, sequenced in a study of T cells in Graves' hyperthyroidism and ophthalmopathy. The TCR beta CDR3 regions underwent amplification using RNA transcripts as the source. Using the HTBI primer set, a first-round RT-PCR was run on the TCR CDR3. MiXCR, applied by TCRdb to the multiplex PCR reads, yields one record per CDR3 protein. The table lists almost 500,000 distinct CDR3 sequences, roughly 22% of them singletons. Specimen: blood. All receptors derive from a woman between 70 and 85 years old with Graves' ophthalmopathy.

This clonotype was observed many times. The chain recombines TRBV7-2 with TRBJ2-5, with 10 bases fitting TRBD2. The CDR3 has 18 amino acids. The germline V gene encodes CDR1 SGHTA and CDR2 FQGNSA. Trimming removed 5 bases from V and 5 bases from J; junction bases left unmatched: 17. CDR3 protein: CASSPPRGTSDPRETQYF. In nucleotides, the CDR3 is TGTGCCAGCAGCCCCCCCCGGGGGACTAGCGACCCAAGGGAGACCCAGTACTTC.

This clonotype was found a few times. CDR3 sequence reads: CAWSVRLNYGYTF. The CDR3 DNA reads as TGTGCCTGGAGTGTACGGTTGAACTATGGCTACACCTTC. The chain is built from TRBV30 and TRBJ1-2; D gene unclear. The CDR3 totals 13 residues. Trimming took 0 bases from V and 2 from J, leaving 7 bases between them. Germline values: CDR1 GTSNPN, CDR2 SVGIG (reference sequence). Based on the CDR3 plus reference TRBV30 and TRBJ1-2, the full variable domain is SQTIHQWPATLVQPVGSPLSLECTVEGTSNPNLYWYRQAAGRGLQLLFYSVGIGQISSEVPQNLSASRPQDRQFILSSKKLLLSDSGFYLCAWSVRLNYGYTFGSGTRLTVV.